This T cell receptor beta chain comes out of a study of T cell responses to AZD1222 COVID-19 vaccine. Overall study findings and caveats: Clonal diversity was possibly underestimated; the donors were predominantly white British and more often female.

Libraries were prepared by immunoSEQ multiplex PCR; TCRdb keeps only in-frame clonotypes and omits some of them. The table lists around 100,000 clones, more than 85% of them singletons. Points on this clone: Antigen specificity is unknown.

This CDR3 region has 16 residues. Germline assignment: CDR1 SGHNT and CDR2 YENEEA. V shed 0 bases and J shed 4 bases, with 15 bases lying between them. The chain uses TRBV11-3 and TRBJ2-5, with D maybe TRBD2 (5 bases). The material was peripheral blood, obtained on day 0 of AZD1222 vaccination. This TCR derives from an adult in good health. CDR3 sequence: CASSLDLAVARETQYF. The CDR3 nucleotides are TGTGCCAGCAGCTTAGATCTAGCTGTGGCACGAGAGACCCAGTACTTC.